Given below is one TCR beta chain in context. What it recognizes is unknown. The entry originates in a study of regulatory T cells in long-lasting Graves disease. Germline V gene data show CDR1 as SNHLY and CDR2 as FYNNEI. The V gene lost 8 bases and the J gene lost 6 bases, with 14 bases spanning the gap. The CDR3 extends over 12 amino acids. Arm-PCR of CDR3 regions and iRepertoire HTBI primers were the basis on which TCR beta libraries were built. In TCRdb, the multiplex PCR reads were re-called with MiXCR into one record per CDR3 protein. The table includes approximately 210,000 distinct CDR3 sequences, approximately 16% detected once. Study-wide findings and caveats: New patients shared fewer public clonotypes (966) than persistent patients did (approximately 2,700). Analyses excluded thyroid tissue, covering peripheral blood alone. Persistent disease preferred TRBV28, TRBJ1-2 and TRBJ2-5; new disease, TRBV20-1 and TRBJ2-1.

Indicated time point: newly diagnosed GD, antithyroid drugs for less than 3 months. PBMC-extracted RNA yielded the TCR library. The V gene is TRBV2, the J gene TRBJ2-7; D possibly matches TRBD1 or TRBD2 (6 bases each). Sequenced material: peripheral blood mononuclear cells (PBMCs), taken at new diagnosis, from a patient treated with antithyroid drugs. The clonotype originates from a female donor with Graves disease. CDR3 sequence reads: CASGLGGGEQYF. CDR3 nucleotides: TGTGCCAGCGGGCTGGGGGGCGGCGAGCAGTACTTC.